This section outlines one T cell receptor beta chain sequence together with its context. Antigen specificity is unknown. This record comes from a study of cytomegalovirus exposure and HLA in healthy donors. Overall study results and limits: In vitro work confirmed that a few CMV-associated chains recognize CMV antigens.

CDR3 length equals 13 residues. Germline trimming cut 6 bases from V and 7 bases from J; bases unmatched to any gene: 2. Germline V gives CDR1 GTSNPN, CDR2 SVGIG (reference sequence). Clones were read by immunoSEQ multiplex PCR, and TCRdb kept only the in-frame ones, dropping some. The sample holds some 170,000 clones, 89% seen once. The source of this sequence is a woman aged 18-29 years in good health and CMV-seropositive. The specimen was PBMCs. V and J are TRBV30 and TRBJ2-2; 13 nucleotides align to TRBD2. The CDR3 protein is CACWTSGSGELFF. For the CDR3, the DNA is TGTGCCTGTTGGACTAGCGGGAGCGGGGAGCTGTTTTTT.